This T cell receptor (beta chain) appears in the sequencing data of a study of T cell responses to AZD1222 COVID-19 vaccine. Study-wide points: Clonal diversity was possibly underestimated, and the donors were mostly white British, with more females.

The germline gives CDR1 SNHLY, CDR2 FYNNEI. The CDR3 totals 15 residues. V was trimmed by 7 bases and J by 2 bases, leaving 17 bases between them. Generated by immunoSEQ multiplex PCR, the TCRdb table keeps only in-frame clones and is missing some. The sample consists of roughly 120,000 clones, 85% to 90% of them appearing once. As for this clone: Its matching antigen is unknown.

V gene TRBV2 combines with J gene TRBJ1-1; D might be TRBD1 (5 bases). The receptor was derived from an adult in good health. This material consisted of peripheral blood, taken on day 0 of AZD1222 vaccination. The CDR3 nucleotides are TGTGCCAGCACCCCCCGGAGGGGCGGAAACACTGAAGCTTTCTTT. This gives the protein CASTPRRGGNTEAFF.